A selection of T cell receptor beta chains follows, all from one sample in a study of beta chain features in type 1 diabetes. Here immunoSEQ multiplex PCR was the method, and the copy in TCRdb shows in-frame clones only, minus some. Seen here are under 250,000 clones, roughly a tenth observed once, and the top ten hold 1% to 1.5%. The sample consisted of central memory CD4+ T cells from blood. The receptors were gathered from a man aged 18 to 30 in good health. Each CDR3 is given with its conserved first and last residue. Each record gives: J gene, D gene, CDR3 length, clone size, V gene, CDR3 protein, CDR3 DNA. D genes are given only for firm matches. Part of the rows lack a size; the others show once, few, many or a class for expanded clones.

J: TRBJ2-7; D: TRBD2; length: 15; size: many; V: TRBV15; CDR3: CATSRVPGGPYEQYF; DNA: TGTGCCACCAGCCGCGTGCCGGGAGGGCCCTACGAGCAGTACTTC
J: TRBJ2-1; D: .; length: 13; size: few; V: TRBV28; CDR3: CASVGGGYNEQFF; DNA: TGTGCCAGTGTGGGGGGAGGTTACAATGAGCAGTTCTTC
J: TRBJ1-1; D: TRBD1; length: 13; size: .; V: TRBV18; CDR3: CASSSYRGEEAFF; DNA: TGTGCCAGCTCATCATACAGGGGAGAGGAAGCTTTCTTT
J: TRBJ2-1; D: .; length: 15; size: few; V: TRBV7-2; CDR3: CASSLGSARNNEQFF; DNA: TGTGCCAGCAGCTTAGGTTCGGCCAGAAACAATGAGCAGTTCTTC
J: TRBJ1-2; D: .; length: 13; size: few; V: TRBV5-4; CDR3: CASSLASGYGYTF; DNA: TGTGCCAGCAGCTTGGCCAGCGGCTATGGCTACACCTTC
J: TRBJ1-1; D: TRBD1; length: 14; size: .; V: TRBV5-6; CDR3: CASTGTGGNTEAFF; DNA: TGTGCCAGCACCGGGACAGGGGGCAACACTGAAGCTTTCTTT
J: TRBJ2-1; D: .; length: 17; size: .; V: TRBV4-2; CDR3: CASSQDQNSGSTGEQFF; DNA: TGTGCCAGCAGCCAAGATCAGAATAGCGGCTCAACTGGTGAGCAGTTCTTC
J: TRBJ2-4; D: .; length: 17; size: .; V: TRBV4-1; CDR3: CASSQDVDRIAKNIQYF; DNA: TGCGCCAGCAGCCAAGATGTAGACAGAATAGCCAAAAACATTCAGTACTTC
J: TRBJ1-2; D: .; length: 14; size: few; V: TRBV30; CDR3: CAWSAPGHLSGYTF; DNA: TGTGCCTGGAGTGCCCCCGGACACCTCTCGGGCTACACCTTC
J: TRBJ1-4; D: .; length: 13; size: few; V: TRBV6-5; CDR3: CASSEPGIEKLFF; DNA: TGTGCCAGCAGTGAACCCGGAATTGAAAAACTGTTTTTT
J: TRBJ2-5; D: .; length: 12; size: .; V: TRBV29-1; CDR3: CSVGIVQETQYF; DNA: TGCAGCGTTGGGATAGTCCAAGAGACCCAGTACTTC
J: TRBJ2-7; D: .; length: 14; size: few; V: TRBV6-1; CDR3: CASKVSTTSYEQYF; DNA: TGTGCCAGCAAGGTCAGCACCACCTCCTACGAGCAGTACTTC
J: TRBJ2-1; D: .; length: 15; size: few; V: TRBV30; CDR3: CAWNAIQGSYNEQFF; DNA: TGTGCCTGGAATGCGATCCAGGGATCCTACAATGAGCAGTTCTTC
J: TRBJ2-7; D: TRBD2; length: 15; size: .; V: TRBV25-1; CDR3: CASTGLAGGTYEQYF; DNA: TGTGCCAGCACCGGACTAGCGGGAGGAACCTACGAGCAGTACTTC
J: TRBJ2-7; D: TRBD2; length: 11; size: .; V: TRBV2; CDR3: CASGLLGTSGF; DNA: TGTGCCAGCGGCCTTCTGGGGACTAGTGGCTTC
J: TRBJ2-7; D: .; length: 14; size: .; V: TRBV5-6; CDR3: CASSPDFSSYEQYF; DNA: TGTGCCAGCAGCCCGGACTTCTCCTCCTACGAGCAGTACTTC
J: TRBJ2-2; D: .; length: 15; size: .; V: TRBV30; CDR3: CAWIRRAGNTGELFF; DNA: TGTGCCTGGATTCGGCGGGCGGGGAACACCGGGGAGCTGTTTTTT
J: TRBJ2-4; D: .; length: 12; size: .; V: TRBV29-1; CDR3: CSVADTKNIQYF; DNA: TGCAGCGTTGCTGATACCAAAAACATTCAGTACTTC
J: TRBJ1-2; D: .; length: 13; size: .; V: TRBV5-1; CDR3: CASSPTAAYGYTF; DNA: TGCGCCAGCAGCCCCACGGCGGCCTATGGCTACACCTTC
J: TRBJ1-1; D: .; length: 12; size: .; V: TRBV6-5; CDR3: CASSRMNTEAFF; DNA: TGTGCCAGCAGTCGCATGAACACTGAAGCTTTCTTT
J: TRBJ2-3; D: .; length: 13; size: few; V: TRBV11-2; CDR3: CASSQDRTDTQYF; DNA: TGTGCCAGTTCACAAGACCGCACAGATACGCAGTATTTT
J: TRBJ2-7; D: .; length: 11; size: .; V: TRBV30; CDR3: CACSGRSEQYF; DNA: TGTGCCTGCTCCGGCCGGTCCGAGCAGTACTTC
J: TRBJ1-5; D: .; length: 15; size: .; V: TRBV6-1; CDR3: CASRIRIYSNQPQHF; DNA: TGTGCCAGCAGAATCAGGATCTATAGCAATCAGCCCCAGCATTTT
J: TRBJ2-3; D: .; length: 11; size: many; V: TRBV6-5; CDR3: CASGSMNTQYF; DNA: TGTGCCAGCGGGTCTATGAATACGCAGTATTTT
J: TRBJ2-2; D: .; length: 15; size: .; V: TRBV7-6; CDR3: CASSHYGTNTGELFF; DNA: TGTGCCAGCAGCCATTATGGGACAAACACCGGGGAGCTGTTTTTT
J: TRBJ2-4; D: .; length: 16; size: .; V: TRBV4-3; CDR3: CASSQDPILAKNIQYF; DNA: TGCGCCAGCAGCCAAGATCCTATTCTAGCCAAAAACATTCAGTACTTC
J: TRBJ1-2; D: .; length: 13; size: .; V: TRBV28; CDR3: CASSRQLNYGYTF; DNA: TGTGCCAGCAGTCGACAGTTAAACTATGGCTACACCTTC
J: TRBJ2-6; D: .; length: 19; size: .; V: TRBV6-1; CDR3: CASSDPLGAPTSGANVLTF; DNA: TGTGCCAGCAGTGACCCTTTGGGGGCTCCAACCTCTGGGGCCAACGTCCTGACTTTC
J: TRBJ2-7; D: .; length: 14; size: .; V: TRBV27; CDR3: CATFRWGRAYEQYF; DNA: TGTGCCACCTTCCGATGGGGCAGGGCATACGAGCAGTACTTC
J: TRBJ1-1; D: TRBD1; length: 14; size: .; V: TRBV7-2; CDR3: CASSFTDRGTEAFF; DNA: TGTGCCAGCAGCTTTACGGACAGGGGCACTGAAGCTTTCTTT
J: TRBJ2-7; D: TRBD1; length: 15; size: .; V: TRBV9; CDR3: CASSVARDRGYEQYF; DNA: TGTGCCAGCAGCGTAGCCCGCGACAGGGGTTACGAGCAGTACTTC
J: TRBJ1-2; D: TRBD1; length: 14; size: few; V: TRBV5-6; CDR3: CASSETGTNYGYTF; DNA: TGTGCCAGCTCCGAGACAGGGACTAACTATGGCTACACCTTC
J: TRBJ2-1; D: TRBD2; length: 15; size: .; V: TRBV7-2; CDR3: CASTVTSGSYNEQFF; DNA: TGTGCCAGCACCGTGACTAGCGGCTCCTACAATGAGCAGTTCTTC
J: TRBJ2-2; D: .; length: 13; size: few; V: TRBV18; CDR3: CASSPSNTGELFF; DNA: TGTGCCAGCTCACCCTCGAACACCGGGGAGCTGTTTTTT
J: TRBJ2-3; D: TRBD2; length: 15; size: .; V: TRBV18; CDR3: CASSPLAGDANTQYF; DNA: TGTGCCAGCTCACCTCTAGCGGGAGACGCGAATACGCAGTATTTT
J: TRBJ1-1; D: .; length: 15; size: few; V: TRBV29-1; CDR3: CSVESGGGRNTEAFF; DNA: TGCAGCGTTGAATCTGGGGGAGGCAGGAACACTGAAGCTTTCTTT
J: TRBJ2-1; D: .; length: 11; size: .; V: TRBV28; CDR3: CASSAAREQFF; DNA: TGTGCCAGCAGTGCCGCCCGGGAGCAGTTCTTC
J: TRBJ1-5; D: TRBD1; length: 13; size: few; V: TRBV29-1; CDR3: CSASQGVDQPQHF; DNA: TGCAGCGCCTCACAGGGGGTAGACCAGCCCCAGCATTTT
J: TRBJ2-1; D: .; length: 11; size: few; V: TRBV19; CDR3: CASSIGRDQFF; DNA: TGTGCCAGTAGTATAGGGCGGGATCAGTTCTTC
J: TRBJ1-4; D: .; length: 13; size: few; V: TRBV19; CDR3: CASSIDHSEKLFF; DNA: TGTGCCAGTAGTATAGACCATAGTGAAAAACTGTTTTTT
J: TRBJ1-4; D: .; length: 15; size: many; V: TRBV4-1; CDR3: CASSLFPAANEKLFF; DNA: TGCGCCAGCAGCCTCTTCCCGGCGGCTAATGAAAAACTGTTTTTT
J: TRBJ2-7; D: .; length: 12; size: few; V: TRBV10-3; CDR3: CAISPPSYEQYF; DNA: TGTGCCATCAGCCCCCCCTCCTACGAGCAGTACTTC
J: TRBJ2-7; D: TRBD2; length: 16; size: few; V: TRBV10-3; CDR3: CATLATSGTSTAEQYF; DNA: TGTGCCACCTTGGCGACTAGCGGGACGTCGACGGCCGAGCAGTACTTC
J: TRBJ2-7; D: .; length: 13; size: many; V: TRBV2; CDR3: CATAREMVGEQYF; DNA: TGTGCCACCGCCCGGGAAATGGTGGGCGAGCAGTACTTC
J: TRBJ2-1; D: TRBD2; length: 16; size: .; V: TRBV2; CDR3: CASIVFQGRAYNEQFF; DNA: TGTGCCAGCATTGTCTTCCAAGGGAGGGCCTACAATGAGCAGTTCTTC
J: TRBJ1-4; D: .; length: 17; size: few; V: TRBV4-2; CDR3: CASSQDRQRATNEKLFF; DNA: TGTGCCAGCAGCCAAGATCGTCAGCGGGCAACTAATGAAAAACTGTTTTTT
J: TRBJ1-4; D: .; length: 15; size: few; V: TRBV18; CDR3: CASSPRGNSNEKLFF; DNA: TGTGCCAGCTCACCAAGAGGGAATTCTAATGAAAAACTGTTTTTT
J: TRBJ1-5; D: .; length: 16; size: few; V: TRBV7-8; CDR3: CASSLGLRTGGEPQHF; DNA: TGTGCCAGCAGCTTAGGGTTGAGAACGGGAGGGGAGCCCCAGCATTTT
J: TRBJ2-7; D: TRBD1; length: 15; size: .; V: TRBV18; CDR3: CASSKTGVPPFEQYF; DNA: TGTGCCAGCTCAAAGACAGGGGTTCCCCCCTTCGAGCAGTACTTC
J: TRBJ1-5; D: TRBD1; length: 15; size: many; V: TRBV6-6; CDR3: CASSGTGGWNQPQHF; DNA: TGTGCCAGCAGCGGGACAGGCGGATGGAATCAGCCCCAGCATTTT
J: TRBJ2-5; D: .; length: 14; size: many; V: TRBV29-1; CDR3: CSVPRSISRGTQYF; DNA: TGCAGCGTTCCCCGGTCCATCTCCAGAGGGACCCAGTACTTC
J: TRBJ2-3; D: TRBD2; length: 18; size: .; V: TRBV7-8; CDR3: CASSQPSGRQTSTDTQYF; DNA: TGTGCCAGCAGCCAGCCTAGCGGGAGGCAAACTAGCACAGATACGCAGTATTTT